What follows describes a single T cell receptor beta chain. Its target antigen remains unknown. Qualities for individual bases were not recorded, and no much larger clone is one base off. High-throughput TCR beta sequencing profiled peripheral blood CD8+ and CD4+ T cells from healthy donors, Susac syndrome patients and multiple sclerosis patients. The multiple sclerosis controls were treatment-naive patients who had stable or active relapsing-remitting disease and met the revised McDonald criteria. Bulk CD8+ and CD4+ T cells were purified magnetically by negative isolation, whereas CD8+ TEMRA cells were enriched by FACS. Blood was collected in EDTA tubes and processed within 24 hours, with PBMCs isolated through density gradient centrifugation. PBMCs intended for TCR sequencing were cryopreserved in liquid nitrogen and were subsequently thawed in a 37 degrees C water bath. The sorted or isolated CD4+, CD8+ and CD8+ TEMRA cells reached a purity of at least 90%.

RNA was extracted using the RNeasy kit, and about 0.5 to 1 microgram was reverse transcribed with random hexamers. The immunoSEQ multiplex PCR assay, covering 54 Vbeta and 13 Jbeta segments, was used to amplify TCR beta CDR3 regions. To correct PCR amplification bias, a synthetic template baseline was used for both primer optimization and computational correction. For the original study's pipeline: Only productive sequences were kept, with reads annotated to V, D and J genes according to IMGT and analyzed in immunoSEQ Analyzer. Clonality was computed as one minus Shannon entropy normalized by log2 of the number of productive unique sequences. Public and private clones were assessed among the 100 most prevalent clones of each patient and control. A clone was defined as Susac-specific if it was absent from the healthy and MS cohorts, from approximately 980 published viral clones and from other ImmuneACCESS disease sequences. Through fastp at Q25 and MiXCR, TCRdb rebuilt clones from the public reads, retaining in-frame beta chains. CDR3 protein duplicates are merged, each entry listing the most common genes and DNA. TCRdb's processing, not the authors' own work, is the source of the V and J calls. The sample includes around 270,000 distinct CDR3 sequences, with almost 85% observed a single time. Around 0.21% of the sample is held by the ten biggest clonotypes.

The data originate from a study of CD8 T cells in Susac syndrome (dated by TCRdb to between 2017 and 2020). For the wider study: Whether CD8+ T cell activation and differentiation in Susac syndrome was antigen driven was tested using repertoire sequencing. CD8+ T cell repertoire clonality was compared between about a dozen healthy donors, around 14 Susac syndrome patients and roughly 15 multiple sclerosis patients.

Overall results and qualifications from the work: The number of individuals in the TCR sequencing and HLA analysis was acknowledged as relatively small.

The CDR1 and CDR2 encoded by the germline V gene are MGHRA and YSYEKL. The CDR3 sequence holds 14 residues, the cysteine and phenylalanine included. Here the CDR3 DNA is all that survives: 42 bases in frame from base 1. V was cut back by 3 bases and J by 1 base, leaving a gap of 9 bases between them. Sequenced input: CD8+ T cells from PBMCs. The rearranged segments are TRBV4-1 and TRBJ2-5, with TRBD2 perhaps the D gene, on 6 matching bases. The receptor's source is a human donor with multiple sclerosis. CDR3 reads: CASSHRDSQETQYF. Here is the DNA: TGCGCCAGCAGCCACCGGGACTCCCAAGAGACCCAGTACTTC.